This TCR beta chain was recorded in a study of cytomegalovirus exposure and HLA in healthy donors. At the level of the study: From approximately 170 million T cells, an earlier analysis saw approximately 110 million unique TCR beta sequences.

Healthy donors of bone marrow made up the group. Findings of the study overall: Presence/absence analyses took donor sequencing depth as roughly uniform. Among TCR beta chains of equal frequency, HLA-associated ones were more clonally expanded in a later analysis.

This clone came up a few times. Its antigen is unknown. Use of 60 Vbeta and 13 Jbeta primers characterized the PCR. The table came from immunoSEQ multiplex PCR; TCRdb's copy has only in-frame clones and leaves some out. The table has about 150,000 clones, approximately 83% seen once. CDR1 is MDHEN, CDR2 SYDVKM, per germline. Between the trimmed V and J ends, which lost 4 bases and 3 bases, there was a span of 13 bases. This CDR3 has 15 amino acids. The sequenced sample was PBMCs. The chain joins TRBV28 to TRBJ1-3, with a tentative D call TRBD1 (5 bases). The receptor comes from a woman aged 40-49 years in good health and CMV-seronegative. CDR3 amino acids: CASSSFSRGGNTIYF. CDR3 in DNA: TGTGCCAGCAGTTCCTTTAGTAGGGGTGGAAACACCATATATTTT. Supplemented by reference TRBV28 and TRBJ1-3, the full variable domain reads DVKVTQSSRYLVKRTGEKVFLECVQDMDHENMFWYRQDPGLGLRLIYFSYDVKMKEKGDIPEGYSVSREKKERFSLILESASTNQTSMYLCASSSFSRGGNTIYFGEGSWLTVV.